A single sample gave rise to the 11 T cell receptor beta chains below, sequenced in a study of OX40 agonist ivuxolimab in advanced cancers. Assay used: immunoSEQ multiplex PCR; TCRdb lists only in-frame clones, some missing. This repertoire shows roughly 58,000 clones, 93% found once; its top ten account for 15% to 20%. The sequencing here drew on CD4+ or CD8+ T cells sorted from blood, taken in a trial of the OX40 agonist ivuxolimab. The source of these receptors is an adult with an advanced solid tumor such as melanoma, head and neck, liver or kidney cancer.

V and J are TRBV5-4 and TRBJ2-3; 14 bases line up with TRBD2. Germline CDR1 reads SGHNT; CDR2 reads YYREEE (reference sequence). This CDR3 is 15 amino acids long. Trimming at V came to 3 bases and at J to 6 bases, leaving 3 bases not matched to a gene. CDR3 DNA sequence: TGTGCCAGCAGCTCGGGACTAGCGGGAGCCGATACGCAGTATTTT. It codes for CASSSGLAGADTQYF.

The chain is built from TRBV6-6 and TRBJ2-7; D perhaps matches TRBD1 (6 bases). The CDR3 is made up of 14 amino acids. Germline CDR1 reads MNHNY; CDR2 reads SVGAGI (reference sequence). The V gene lost 6 bases and the J gene lost 2 bases, with 14 bases spanning the gap. DNA for the CDR3: TGTGCCAGCAGCGACACAGGGATTACCTACGAGCAGTACTTC. This codes for CASSDTGITYEQYF.

The V call is TRBV2, the J call TRBJ2-1; 11 bases agree with TRBD2. This CDR3 has 15 amino acids. V shed 6 bases, J shed 7 bases, and the junction held 8 bases outside the gene matches. Germline CDR1 SNHLY, CDR2 FYNNEI. CDR3 amino acids: CASRGSRTSGNEQFF. CDR3 coding DNA: TGTGCCAGCAGGGGTAGCCGGACTAGCGGGAATGAGCAGTTCTTC.

This chain connects TRBV4-1 to TRBJ2-7, with 7 bases fitting TRBD1. The CDR3 sequence is 14 residues long. Trimming cost V 4 bases and J 0 bases; bases outside gene matches: 3. Germline V gene sequence: CDR1 MGHRA, CDR2 YSYEKL. DNA for the CDR3: TGCGCCAGCAGCCGTCGGGACAGCTCCTACGAGCAGTACTTC. This encodes CASSRRDSSYEQYF.

The CDR3 loop is CASSGYEQYF. In DNA form, the CDR3 reads TGTGCCAGCAGCGGCTACGAGCAGTACTTC. This chain links TRBV6-1 with TRBJ2-7; the D is unclear. The V gene lost 6 bases and the J gene lost 3 bases, with 3 bases spanning the gap. Germline V gene sequence: CDR1 MNHNS, CDR2 SASEGT. This CDR3 is 10 amino acids long.

The count of this clone is one. V and J are TRBV6-5 and TRBJ2-7; D is unclear. Germline loops: CDR1 MNHEY, CDR2 SVGAGI. The CDR3 sequence is 13 residues long. V was trimmed by 3 bases and J by 3 bases, leaving 9 bases between them. CDR3 residues: CASSYGEDYEQYF. The CDR3 coding sequence is TGTGCCAGCAGTTATGGGGAAGACTACGAGCAGTACTTC.

The V gene is TRBV28, the J gene TRBJ2-7; D is uncertain. This CDR3 is built from 13 residues. Germline CDR1 reads MDHEN; CDR2 reads SYDVKM. Trimming removed 1 base at V and 0 bases at J, with 4 bases between. CDR3 DNA sequence: TGTGCCAGCAGTTTATCCGCCTCCTACGAGCAGTACTTC. It translates to CASSLSASYEQYF. The whole variable domain, remainder taken from reference TRBV28 and TRBJ2-7, is DVKVTQSSRYLVKRTGEKVFLECVQDMDHENMFWYRQDPGLGLRLIYFSYDVKMKEKGDIPEGYSVSREKKERFSLILESASTNQTSMYLCASSLSASYEQYFGPGTRLTVT.

This chain connects TRBV19 to TRBJ1-4, with D possibly TRBD1 on 6 matching bases. V shed 1 base and J shed 0 bases, with 12 bases lying between them. The CDR3 is made up of 17 amino acids. Germline assignment: CDR1 LNHDA and CDR2 SQIVND (reference sequence). The CDR3 sequence: CASSIGVGGATNEKLFF. The DNA of the CDR3 is TGTGCCAGTAGTATAGGAGTAGGGGGTGCAACTAATGAAAAACTGTTTTTT. The variable domain in full, completed from reference TRBV19 and TRBJ1-4, reads DGGITQSPKYLFRKEGQNVTLSCEQNLNHDAMYWYRQDPGQGLRLIYYSQIVNDFQKGDIAEGYSVSREKKESFPLTVTSAQKNPTAFYLCASSIGVGGATNEKLFFGSGTQLSVL.

This chain connects TRBV10-3 to TRBJ2-7; D unclear. Trimming removed 10 bases from V and 2 bases from J, with 9 bases in between. This CDR3 is built from 11 residues. Germline V lookup: CDR1 ENHRY, CDR2 SYGVKD. The CDR3 loop is CATGPTYEQYF. In nucleotides, the CDR3 is TGTGCCACGGGCCCTACCTACGAGCAGTACTTC.

This chain joins TRBV29-1 and TRBJ2-1; D unresolved. V lost 5 bases, J lost 0 bases, and 11 bases lay in between. This CDR3 has 14 residues. Germline assignment: CDR1 SQVTM and CDR2 ANQGSEA. The CDR3 loop is CSVWARSSYNEQFF. Here the CDR3 DNA reads TGCAGCGTTTGGGCACGGAGCTCCTACAATGAGCAGTTCTTC.

This chain joins TRBV5-4 and TRBJ1-1; D call uncertain. CDR3 length: 11 amino acids. CDR1 is SGHNT and CDR2 is YYREEE in the germline V gene (reference sequence). Trimming took 3 bases from V and 7 from J, leaving 7 bases between them. Here the CDR3 reads CASSSDVEAFF. The CDR3 DNA follows: TGTGCCAGCAGCTCCGACGTTGAAGCTTTCTTT.